The entry that follows covers one T cell receptor beta chain sequence. Repertoires were generated with immunoSEQ multiplex PCR, while TCRdb's copy carries only in-frame clones and drops some. In the table there are 95,000 or so clones, about four fifths of which are singletons. The sample comes from a study of blood T cell repertoires in COVID-19. Material for sequencing was peripheral blood. The receptor was isolated from a woman older than 75 with active or convalescent COVID-19.

CDR3 in amino acids: CASSYALGLAGVSEQYF. As DNA, the CDR3 is TGTGCCAGCAGTTACGCCCTGGGACTAGCAGGGGTCTCCGAGCAGTACTTC. This sequence joins TRBV6-2 or TRBV6-3 and TRBJ2-7, with TRBD2 identical over 9 bases. The germline V gene has CDR1 MNHEY and CDR2 SVGEGT. Losses at the gene ends were 2 bases for V and 6 bases for J; bases not matched to a gene: 14. The CDR3 has 17 residues.